Listed below are T cell receptor beta chains from one sample, sequenced in a study of T cells in Graves' hyperthyroidism and ophthalmopathy. TCRdb redid the calling of the multiplex PCR reads with MiXCR, one entry per CDR3 protein. The data hold about 700,000 distinct CDR3 sequences, with just under 45% observed a single time. Input material: peripheral blood or thyroid tissue (not recorded which). All receptors derive from an adult man with Graves' disease, either hyperthyroidism or ophthalmopathy (not recorded which). Both conserved end residues are part of each CDR3. The order of the fields is V gene, clone size, J gene, D gene, CDR3 DNA, CDR3 protein. The D gene is left open where the match is weak. Part of the rows lack a size; the others show once, few, many or a class for expanded clones.

V gene: TRBV7-7; clone size: .; J gene: TRBJ2-2; D gene: TRBD2; CDR3 DNA: TGTGCTAGCAGCAATCCGGGCCCCTCAGTGAGGGCTAGCGGGACGAACACCGGGGAGCTGTTTTTT; CDR3 protein: CASSNPGPSVRASGTNTGELFF
V gene: TRBV7-3; clone size: few; J gene: TRBJ2-7; D gene: .; CDR3 DNA: TGTGCCAGCAGCTTAACAGACTCCTACGAGCAGTACTTC; CDR3 protein: CASSLTDSYEQYF
V gene: TRBV7-2; clone size: .; J gene: TRBJ1-2; D gene: TRBD1; CDR3 DNA: TGTGCCAGCAGCCCACAACAGGGGGCTATTGGCTACACCTTC; CDR3 protein: CASSPQQGAIGYTF
V gene: TRBV5-1; clone size: .; J gene: TRBJ1-5; D gene: TRBD1; CDR3 DNA: TGCGCCAGCAGCAGACAGGGGCTGGATAGCAATCAGCCCCAGCATTTT; CDR3 protein: CASSRQGLDSNQPQHF
V gene: TRBV11-2; clone size: many; J gene: TRBJ1-2; D gene: TRBD1; CDR3 DNA: TGTGCCAGCACCCGGGACAGAGCTAACTATGGCTACACCTTC; CDR3 protein: CASTRDRANYGYTF
V gene: TRBV7-9; clone size: few; J gene: TRBJ1-2; D gene: TRBD1; CDR3 DNA: TGTGCCAGCAGCTATGGGACAGGGGCCTCCATTACTGGCTACACCTTC; CDR3 protein: CASSYGTGASITGYTF
V gene: TRBV10-3; clone size: once; J gene: TRBJ1-5; D gene: .; CDR3 DNA: TGTGCCATCAGTGATCCCACAGGCCCCGAACATTTT; CDR3 protein: CAISDPTGPEHF
V gene: TRBV5-1; clone size: few; J gene: TRBJ1-5; D gene: .; CDR3 DNA: TGCGCCAGCAGCAAAGGGACAAACAATCAGCCCCAGCATTTT; CDR3 protein: CASSKGTNNQPQHF
V gene: TRBV27; clone size: .; J gene: TRBJ1-2; D gene: TRBD1; CDR3 DNA: TGTGCCAGCAGTTTACCAACCGGGACAGTATATGGCTACACCTTC; CDR3 protein: CASSLPTGTVYGYTF
V gene: TRBV25-1; clone size: once; J gene: TRBJ1-2; D gene: TRBD1; CDR3 DNA: TGTGCCAGCAGTGCTCCTACAGGGGGCTACTATGGCTACACCTTC; CDR3 protein: CASSAPTGGYYGYTF
V gene: TRBV6-4; clone size: many; J gene: TRBJ1-6; D gene: .; CDR3 DNA: TGTGCCAGCAGTGACTCGATCGGGGCACCCCTCCACTTT; CDR3 protein: CASSDSIGAPLHF
V gene: TRBV20-1; clone size: .; J gene: TRBJ1-4; D gene: .; CDR3 DNA: TGCAGTGCTAGGATACCACCAGATAGCCAGGGTAAACTGTTTTTT; CDR3 protein: CSARIPPDSQGKLFF
V gene: TRBV7-8; clone size: .; J gene: TRBJ2-5; D gene: .; CDR3 DNA: TGTGCCAGCAAAGGGAACGACCTCAGGGGAGAGACCCAGTACTTC; CDR3 protein: CASKGNDLRGETQYF
V gene: TRBV7-2; clone size: .; J gene: TRBJ2-7; D gene: .; CDR3 DNA: TGTGCCAGCAGTTTATGGTTCAACGAGCAGTACTTC; CDR3 protein: CASSLWFNEQYF
V gene: TRBV10-3; clone size: .; J gene: TRBJ1-2; D gene: .; CDR3 DNA: TGTGCCATCAGTGAGTCCGAAGCTAAATACAGGCTTAGCACCTTC; CDR3 protein: CAISESEAKYRLSTF
V gene: TRBV2; clone size: .; J gene: TRBJ1-1; D gene: TRBD1; CDR3 DNA: TGTGCCAGCAGTGACAGGGGGAGGTCTGAAGCTTTCTTT; CDR3 protein: CASSDRGRSEAFF
V gene: TRBV10-3; clone size: few; J gene: TRBJ2-2; D gene: .; CDR3 DNA: TGTGCCATCAGTGAGAGGCTAGCGGGGGAGCTGTTTTTT; CDR3 protein: CAISERLAGELFF
V gene: TRBV2; clone size: many; J gene: TRBJ1-2; D gene: .; CDR3 DNA: TGTGCCAGCAGTGATACCGGGAACTATGGCTACACCTTC; CDR3 protein: CASSDTGNYGYTF
V gene: TRBV29-1; clone size: .; J gene: TRBJ2-7; D gene: TRBD1; CDR3 DNA: TGCAGCGCTGCCCCCGGGACAGGGTTCTCCTACGAGCAGTACTTC; CDR3 protein: CSAAPGTGFSYEQYF
V gene: TRBV19; clone size: .; J gene: TRBJ2-5; D gene: .; CDR3 DNA: TGTGCCAGTAGACCGACAGACCAAGAGACCCAGTACTTC; CDR3 protein: CASRPTDQETQYF
V gene: TRBV7-9; clone size: few; J gene: TRBJ2-7; D gene: .; CDR3 DNA: TGTGCCAGCAGCCACGCCGGGGCATCCTACGAGCAGTACTTC; CDR3 protein: CASSHAGASYEQYF
V gene: TRBV29-1; clone size: .; J gene: TRBJ1-3; D gene: .; CDR3 DNA: TGCAGCTTAGCAGGGGCGAGCTCTGGAAACACCATATATTTT; CDR3 protein: CSLAGASSGNTIYF
V gene: TRBV2; clone size: few; J gene: TRBJ2-7; D gene: .; CDR3 DNA: TGTGCCAGCAGTGGCGGGACCCAGAGCTCCTACGAGCAGTACTTC; CDR3 protein: CASSGGTQSSYEQYF
V gene: TRBV29-1; clone size: .; J gene: TRBJ1-2; D gene: TRBD1; CDR3 DNA: TGCAGCGCCTTGTACGGGACAGGGGACTATGGCTACACCTTC; CDR3 protein: CSALYGTGDYGYTF
V gene: TRBV20-1; clone size: few; J gene: TRBJ2-2; D gene: .; CDR3 DNA: TGCAGTGCTAGTATGGGGGGCGCTGGCACCGGGGAGCTGTTTTTT; CDR3 protein: CSASMGGAGTGELFF
V gene: TRBV25-1; clone size: .; J gene: TRBJ2-6; D gene: .; CDR3 DNA: TGTGCCAGCAGTGAATGGGGCGGGTTTCGGGCCAACGTCCTGACTTTC; CDR3 protein: CASSEWGGFRANVLTF
V gene: TRBV5-1; clone size: .; J gene: TRBJ1-1; D gene: .; CDR3 DNA: TGCGCCAGCAGCTCGCGGGGGCAGCATAACACTGAAGCTTTCTTT; CDR3 protein: CASSSRGQHNTEAFF